This T cell receptor beta chain comes out of a study of blood T cells in healthy people across ages. For the second PCR, which ran for about 6 to 12 cycles, a sample-barcoded 5' primer and a J-beta primer mix were used. MiXCR, applied by TCRdb to the 5' RACE reads, yields one record per CDR3 protein. Among some 890,000 distinct CDR3 sequences listed, approximately 32% were seen once. J was trimmed by 3 bases and V by 4 bases; bases with no gene match: 8. The germline V gene has CDR1 KGHDR and CDR2 SFDVKD. This CDR3 spans 17 amino acids. The data were also submitted as part of a second study, on T cells of mothers and their children. As reported in that work: In cDNA synthesis, all of the extracted RNA was used at about 1.5 ug per 15 ul. Over 8 million reads per mother and roughly 3 million per child were obtained.

The specimen was blood. The chain combines TRBV24-1 with TRBJ2-2, with 9 bases that match TRBD1. This TCR was sampled from a woman between 40 and 50 years old in good health. CDR3 sequence (DNA): TGTGCCACCAGTGAGGGTGGACAGGGGTCGGACACCGGGGAGCTGTTTTTT. Its protein product is CATSEGGQGSDTGELFF.